This T cell receptor beta chain was captured by sequencing in a study of blood T cells in healthy people across ages. General study points: A greater number of naive CD4+ cells and higher diversity distinguished long-lived donors from aged donors.

This clonotype was seen once. Its specificity is unknown. Germline-derived CDR1 and CDR2 are MNHEY and SMNVEV (reference sequence). The CDR3 spans 13 residues. Between the trimmed V and J ends, which lost 5 bases and 5 bases, there was a span of 13 bases. A J-beta primer mix and a sample-barcoded 5' primer were used in a second PCR of roughly 7 to 12 cycles. The authors tagged each cDNA molecule using a template-switch adaptor with 12 random nucleotides. Each CDR3 protein is one row after TCRdb ran MiXCR on the 5' RACE reads. The data hold 890,000 or so distinct CDR3 sequences, with less than 80% observed a single time.

The sample comprised blood. This sequence joins TRBV27 and TRBJ2-7; possible D gene TRBD1, 5 bases. This clonotype was obtained from a man younger than 45 in good health. The CDR3 spells CASSPLGVNEQYF. In nucleotides, the CDR3 is TGTGCCAGCAGTCCTTTAGGGGTGAACGAGCAGTACTTC.